This T cell receptor beta chain came from a study of breast tumors, draining lymph nodes, adjacent tissues. Regarding the study as a whole: Findings are consistent with lymph node origin and intratumoral expansion of most tumor T cells. Tumor repertoires ranked between lymph nodes and nontumor tissue in diversity, with V and J gene preferences. Compared with basal-like, luminal-like tumors shared significantly more repertoire with nontumor tissue.

From the multiplex PCR reads, TCRdb called clonotypes with MiXCR, one entry per CDR3 protein. Of more than 250,000 distinct CDR3 sequences in the sample, 30% to 35% were seen once. In the case of this clonotype: Antigen specificity is unknown. As the CDR3 is not closed by the conserved phenylalanine or tryptophan, this likely results from a read error.

Samples came from axillary lymph nodes draining the breast cancer. The germline V gene encodes CDR1 MNHEY and CDR2 SVGAGI. The CDR3 spans 13 residues. V dropped 4 bases and J dropped 4 bases, with 10 bases sitting between them. The sequence came from a female donor with breast cancer. Some clones in this sample may be carry-over from other donors' samples. The sequenced sample consisted of axillary lymph node tissue. The rearrangement links TRBV6-5 to TRBJ2-5; no clear D. The CDR3 loop is CASSSLPGETQYP. CDR3 bases: TGTGCCAGCAGTTCACTACCCGGAGAGACCCAGTACCCC.